The 23 T cell receptor beta chains below come from one sample, sequenced in a study of beta chain features in type 1 diabetes (dated by TCRdb to the late 2010s). Library preparation used the immunoSEQ multiplex PCR assay. The entire amount of isolated RNA was reverse transcribed using the High Capacity cDNA Reverse Transcription Kit, so the sequenced TCRB transcripts were expressed ones. TCRdb took over this immuneACCESS table, retaining in-frame rearrangements with V and J assigned. Such tables are incomplete; in checked studies, under half of the missing clones stem from an unresolved V gene, and the remainder is unexplained. The sample records roughly 500,000 clones, about 30% of which are singletons. The top ten constitute almost 0.065% of the sample. Sequencing was performed on naive CD4+ T cells from blood. The cell subset or site label, read with the paper, signifies: true naive CD4+ T cells. These receptors all stem from a man between 18 and 29 years old in good health.

The chain couples TRBV4-3 to TRBJ1-1; 9 nucleotides match TRBD1. Germline V gives CDR1 LGHNA, CDR2 YSLEER. The trim removed 4 bases at V and 3 bases at J, leaving 6 bases unmatched. The CDR3 totals 15 residues. CDR3: CASSPGTGRDTEAFF. The CDR3 DNA reads as TGCGCCAGCAGCCCAGGGACAGGGCGGGACACTGAAGCTTTCTTT.

Concerning this clone itself: Germline and junction disagree at one end, which may indicate a read error. The chain carries TRBV15 and TRBJ1-2; D gene unclear. This CDR3 has 12 amino acids. CDR1 and CDR2 from the germline V gene are LNHNV and YYDKDF (reference sequence). CDR3 bases: TGTGCCACCAGCAGAGATAGGGCAGTCCCCCTCTTC. Its translation is CATSRDRAVPLF.

The chain uses TRBV5-1 and TRBJ2-5; D not resolved. The germline V gene has CDR1 SGHRS and CDR2 YFSETQ. Deletions cut 2 bases from V and 0 bases from J, with 2 bases between. The CDR3 sequence is 12 residues long. As DNA, the CDR3 is TGCGCCAGCAGCTTCAACCAAGAGACCCAGTACTTC. Its translation: CASSFNQETQYF. Full variable domain (rest looked up from reference TRBV5-1 and TRBJ2-5): KAGVTQTPRYLIKTRGQQVTLSCSPISGHRSVSWYQQTPGQGLQFLFEYFSETQRNKGNFPGRFSGRQFSNSRSEMNVSTLELGDSALYLCASSFNQETQYFGPGTRLLVL.

This chain links TRBV9 with TRBJ2-7, with no clear D. The CDR3 has 14 amino acids. V lost 1 base and J lost 4, with 12 bases in between. Germline V gene lookup returns CDR1 SGDLS and CDR2 YYNGEE. This chain's CDR3 is CASSVFGSSYEQYF. CDR3 coding DNA: TGTGCCAGCAGCGTATTTGGCTCCTCGTACGAGCAGTACTTC.

In nucleotides, the CDR3 is TGCGCCAGCAGTAACGGGGGGATCCACGAGCAGTACTTC. Translating gives CASSNGGIHEQYF. This chain joins TRBV5-1 and TRBJ2-7, with TRBD2 matching over 7 bases. CDR3 size: 13 residues. With V trimmed by 5 bases and J by 5 bases, 7 bases remained unmatched. Germline loops: CDR1 SGHRS, CDR2 YFSETQ.

This chain joins TRBV7-2 and TRBJ1-2; TRBD1 agrees at 7 bases. V was clipped by 3 bases and J by 6 bases; unmatched bases: 4. CDR3 length equals 13 residues. The V gene's germline CDR1 is SGHTA and CDR2 FQGNSA. CDR3 nucleotides: TGTGCCAGCAGCTTTAAGGGGGCGGATGGCTACACCTTC. This translates into CASSFKGADGYTF.

Only a few counts were recorded for this clone. One end of the junction varies from germline; a read error may be responsible. This sequence joins TRBV7-7 and TRBJ2-3; tentative D call: TRBD2 (6 bases). Germline V lookup: CDR1 SSHAT, CDR2 FNYEAQ (reference sequence). CDR3 size: 14 residues. CDR3 sequence: CASSFSAGTDTQYF. In DNA, the CDR3 is TGTGCTAGCAGCTTTTCGGCGGGGACAGATACGCAGTATTTT.

This clone was counted a few times. This chain links TRBV28 with TRBJ2-7; tentative D call: TRBD1 (6 bases). The V gene lost 3 bases and the J gene lost 1 base, with 19 bases spanning the gap. This CDR3 has 17 residues. Germline V gene data show CDR1 as MDHEN and CDR2 as SYDVKM. The CDR3 sequence is CASSLGTKASTSYEQYF. The CDR3 region has the DNA TGTGCCAGCAGTTTGGGGACAAAGGCCTCGACTTCCTACGAGCAGTACTTC.

This clone was observed a handful of times. V and J are TRBV27 and TRBJ1-2; 9 positions match TRBD1. Germline CDR1 and CDR2: MNHEY and SMNVEV (reference sequence). After removal of 2 bases from V and 7 bases from J, the junction contained 8 bases not matched to a gene. CDR3 length: 15 residues. This CDR3 is CASSLLRTGEGGYTF. In DNA form, the CDR3 reads TGTGCCAGCAGTTTACTGCGGACAGGGGAGGGTGGCTACACCTTC.

The J gene is TRBJ2-1, the V gene TRBV29-1, with D possibly TRBD2 on 5 matching bases. CDR3 length: 14 amino acids. The V gene lost 7 bases and the J gene lost 4 bases, with 17 bases spanning the gap. The germline gives CDR1 SQVTM, CDR2 ANQGSEA. The CDR3 loop reads CSAEVRAAYNEQFF. CDR3 coding DNA: TGCAGCGCCGAGGTGCGGGCAGCATACAATGAGCAGTTCTTC.

This chain uses TRBV7-6 with TRBJ2-7, with TRBD1 matching over 7 bases. Germline CDR1 and CDR2: SGHVS and FNYEAQ. The CDR3 covers 15 residues. With 1 base clipped from V and 2 bases from J, the junction kept 5 bases outside the gene matches. CDR3 sequence (DNA): TGTGCCAGCAGCTTAGGGGACAGTCGTCCCTACGAGCAGTACTTC. It codes for CASSLGDSRPYEQYF.

The chain is built from TRBV29-1 and TRBJ2-1; 10 bases align to TRBD2. In germline, CDR1 is SQVTM, CDR2 ANQGSEA. This CDR3 spans 16 amino acids. Trimming took 1 base from V and 7 from J; bases not matched to a gene: 10. The CDR3 sequence: CSVEVFRTSGPNEQFF. The CDR3 DNA sequence: TGCAGCGTTGAAGTATTCCGGACTAGCGGCCCTAATGAGCAGTTCTTC.

J is TRBJ2-5 and V is TRBV9, with 11 nucleotides matching TRBD2. Germline trimming cut 2 bases from V and 5 bases from J; bases unmatched to any gene: 8. The CDR3 totals 16 residues. CDR1 is SGDLS and CDR2 is YYNGEE in the germline V gene. The CDR3 region has the DNA TGTGCCAGCAGCGTCGGGCTAGCGGGAGGCGTGGAGACCCAGTACTTC. It yields the protein CASSVGLAGGVETQYF.

The table lists this clone with a few counts. J is TRBJ2-3 and V is TRBV5-1, with unresolved D. The CDR3 length is 13 residues. Germline assignment: CDR1 SGHRS and CDR2 YFSETQ. Trimming cost V 4 bases and J 0 bases, with 6 bases left between them. The CDR3 DNA is TGCGCCAGCAGCGTCCCGAGCACAGATACGCAGTATTTT. It translates to CASSVPSTDTQYF.

This clone was observed a handful of times. The J gene is TRBJ2-5, the V gene TRBV7-2; no firm D call. The CDR3 is 13 amino acids. The V end was cut by 3 bases, the J end by 2 bases, with 7 bases between. Germline V lookup: CDR1 SGHTA, CDR2 FQGNSA. The CDR3 DNA reads TGTGCCAGCAGCTTGGACGGTCAAGAGACCCAGTACTTC. It yields the protein CASSLDGQETQYF.

In its sample, this clone was seen a few times. The genes are TRBV6-5 and TRBJ2-3; D unresolved. This CDR3 has 12 amino acids. The germline gives CDR1 MNHEY, CDR2 SVGAGI. V lost 6 bases and J lost 0, with 4 bases in between. CDR3: CASRGSTDTQYF. The CDR3 region has the DNA TGTGCCAGCAGGGGGAGCACAGATACGCAGTATTTT.

The chain uses TRBV5-1 and TRBJ2-3; D might be TRBD1 (5 bases). Trimming took off 4 bases at V and 0 bases at J, with 12 bases between the two ends. The CDR3 contains 15 residues. Germline values: CDR1 SGHRS, CDR2 YFSETQ. CDR3 amino acids: CASSDTGFSTDTQYF. The CDR3 region has the DNA TGCGCCAGCAGCGACACAGGATTTAGCACAGATACGCAGTATTTT.

A few counts support this clone. The CDR3 nucleotides are TGCAGCGGATACGGGACGGCGACTGAAGAGACCCAGTACTTC. This codes for CSGYGTATEETQYF. The V call is TRBV29-1, the J call TRBJ2-5, with D perhaps being TRBD1 or TRBD2 (5 bases each). V lost 7 bases, J lost 3 bases, and 18 bases lay in between. The germline gives CDR1 SQVTM, CDR2 ANQGSEA. The CDR3 length is 14 residues.

The CDR3 bases are TGTGCCTGGAGTGTACTAAAGCGGGAGGGCCTCTATTACAATGAGCAGTTCTTC. Translation: CAWSVLKREGLYYNEQFF. The chain combines TRBV30 with TRBJ2-1; 10 positions agree with TRBD2. After removal of 0 bases from V and 4 bases from J, the junction contained 12 bases not matched to a gene. This CDR3 spans 18 amino acids. Germline V gene lookup returns CDR1 GTSNPN and CDR2 SVGIG (reference sequence).

This chain joins TRBV5-1 and TRBJ2-2; no clear D gene. Looked up from germline, CDR1 is SGHRS and CDR2 is YFSETQ. The CDR3 contains 14 residues. V was cut by 2 bases and J by 4 bases, with 9 bases left in between. The DNA of the CDR3 is TGCGCCAGCAGCTTTGGGGATCGCACCGGGGAGCTGTTTTTT. It encodes CASSFGDRTGELFF.

J is TRBJ1-1 and V is TRBV4-3; tentative D call: TRBD1 (5 bases). The germline gives CDR1 LGHNA, CDR2 YSLEER. The germline V and J ends were trimmed by 1 base and 4 bases, with 10 bases remaining between them. The CDR3 is 14 amino acids. CDR3 sequence: CASSQVWGRTEAFF. In DNA, the CDR3 is TGCGCCAGCAGCCAAGTTTGGGGACGCACTGAAGCTTTCTTT.

The chain links TRBV29-1 to TRBJ1-4; no reliable D call. V was shortened by 7 bases and J by 6 bases, with 12 bases between the two germline ends. The germline V gene has CDR1 SQVTM and CDR2 ANQGSEA. The CDR3 is 12 residues long. The CDR3 is CSGQEPDEKLFF. Here the CDR3 DNA reads TGCAGCGGGCAGGAACCCGATGAAAAACTGTTTTTT.

The table lists this clone with a few counts. V is TRBV7-9 and J is TRBJ2-7, with TRBD1 as a possible D gene (6 bases). The V gene's germline CDR1 is SEHNR and CDR2 FQNEAQ (reference sequence). Trimming took off 5 bases at V and 0 bases at J, with 11 bases between the two ends. The CDR3 has 14 amino acids. CDR3 coding DNA: TGTGCCAGCAGCCCGGGACACAGCTCCTACGAGCAGTACTTC. It translates to CASSPGHSSYEQYF. The full variable domain, in which reference TRBV7-9 and TRBJ2-7 provide the parts outside the CDR3, is DTGVSQNPRHKITKRGQNVTFRCDPISEHNRLYWYRQTLGQGPEFLTYFQNEAQLEKSRLLSDRFSAERPKGSFSTLEIQRTEQGDSAMYLCASSPGHSSYEQYFGPGTRLTVT.